The T cell receptor beta chain under discussion was sequenced for a study of CD8 T cells in Susac syndrome. The CDR3 has 16 amino acids. V lost 1 base to trimming and J lost 0 bases, with 13 bases between them. Germline CDR1 reads SGHTA; CDR2 reads FQGNSA. An amount of RNA that ranged from roughly 0.5 to 1 ug was reverse transcribed with random hexamers. Via MiXCR, TCRdb re-called the immunoSEQ multiplex PCR reads, giving one row per CDR3 protein. The sample consists of 150,000 to 200,000 distinct CDR3 sequences, around 90% of them appearing once. The specimen was CD4+ T cells from PBMCs. The gene calls are TRBV7-2 and TRBJ2-7; D remains ambiguous. The TCR originated in a human donor in good health. This chain's CDR3 is CASSLVDGLPSYEQYF. In DNA form, the CDR3 reads TGTGCCAGCAGCTTAGTTGACGGTTTACCCTCCTACGAGCAGTACTTC.